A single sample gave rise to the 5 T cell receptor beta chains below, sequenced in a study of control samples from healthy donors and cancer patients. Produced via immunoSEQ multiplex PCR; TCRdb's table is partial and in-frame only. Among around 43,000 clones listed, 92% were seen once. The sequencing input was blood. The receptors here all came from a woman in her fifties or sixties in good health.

The CDR3 loop is CASSQSQRGGRETQYF. CDR3 in DNA: TGTGCCAGCAGCCAATCCCAGCGGGGGGGCCGGGAGACCCAGTACTTC. The V call is TRBV3-1 (or the pseudogene TRBV3-2), the J call TRBJ2-5, with 10 nucleotides matching TRBD2. The CDR3 sequence is 16 residues long. In germline, CDR1 is LGHDT, CDR2 YNNKEL (reference sequence). V lost 2 bases, J lost 5 bases, and 8 bases stayed unmatched.

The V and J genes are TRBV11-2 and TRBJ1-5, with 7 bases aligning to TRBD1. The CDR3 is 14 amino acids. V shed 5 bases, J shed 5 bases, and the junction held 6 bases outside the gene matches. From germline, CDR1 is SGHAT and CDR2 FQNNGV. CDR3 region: CASSQGTEYQPQHF. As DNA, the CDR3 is TGTGCCAGCAGCCAGGGGACAGAATATCAGCCCCAGCATTTT.

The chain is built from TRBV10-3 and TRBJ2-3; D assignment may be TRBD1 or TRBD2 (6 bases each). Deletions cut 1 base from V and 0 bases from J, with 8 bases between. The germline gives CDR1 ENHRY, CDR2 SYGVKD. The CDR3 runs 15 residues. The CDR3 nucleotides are TGTGCCATCAGTGAGTGGGGGGCTAGCACAGATACGCAGTATTTT. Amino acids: CAISEWGASTDTQYF.

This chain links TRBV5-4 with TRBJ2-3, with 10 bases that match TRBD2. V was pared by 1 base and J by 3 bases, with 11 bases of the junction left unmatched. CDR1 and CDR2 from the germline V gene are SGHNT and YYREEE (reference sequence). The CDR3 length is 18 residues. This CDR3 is CASSLSGSSGGKTDTQYF. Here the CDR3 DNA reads TGTGCCAGCAGCTTGTCTGGGTCTAGCGGGGGAAAAACAGATACGCAGTATTTT.

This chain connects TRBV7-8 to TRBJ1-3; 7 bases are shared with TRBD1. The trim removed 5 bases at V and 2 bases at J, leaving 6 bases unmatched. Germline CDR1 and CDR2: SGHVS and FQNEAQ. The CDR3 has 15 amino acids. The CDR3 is CASSVTGAPGNTIYF. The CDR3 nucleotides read TGTGCCAGCAGCGTCACAGGGGCCCCTGGAAACACCATATATTTT.